This T cell receptor (beta chain) was sequenced for a study of blood T cells in healthy people across ages. In its sample, this clonotype was seen once. The germline gene is not matched at one end of the junction; a read error may be the cause. The second PCR ran about 6 to 12 cycles with a sample-barcoded 5' primer and J-beta primers. A template-switch adaptor that had 12 random nucleotides put a tag on each cDNA molecule. TCRdb processed the 5' RACE reads anew with MiXCR; each CDR3 protein has one entry. The table lists around 1,900,000 distinct CDR3 sequences, 35% to 50% of them singletons. Germline assignment: CDR1 SQVTM and CDR2 ANQGSEA. This CDR3 region has 13 residues.

The sequenced material came from blood. This chain connects TRBV29-1 to TRBJ2-2; 7 bases line up with TRBD2. This sequence originates from a human donor in good health. CDR3 amino acids: CSVVWEGTGERFF. The CDR3 nucleotides read TGCAGCGTTGTTTGGGAGGGCACCGGGGAGCGGTTTTTT.